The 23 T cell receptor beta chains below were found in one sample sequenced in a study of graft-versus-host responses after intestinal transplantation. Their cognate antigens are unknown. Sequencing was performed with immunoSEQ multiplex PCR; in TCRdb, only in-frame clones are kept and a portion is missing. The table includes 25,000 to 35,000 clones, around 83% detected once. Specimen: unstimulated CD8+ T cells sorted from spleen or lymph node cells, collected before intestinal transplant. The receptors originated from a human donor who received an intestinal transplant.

The CDR3 region has the DNA TGTGCCAGTAGTAAAGGACAGGGGGCAGATACGCAGTATTTT. Amino acid sequence: CASSKGQGADTQYF. The V gene is TRBV19, the J gene TRBJ2-3; TRBD1 matches 10 bases. This CDR3 contains 14 residues. V shed 4 bases and J 4 bases; nucleotides not matched to a gene: 2. The germline CDR1 and CDR2 sequences are LNHDA and SQIVND (reference sequence).

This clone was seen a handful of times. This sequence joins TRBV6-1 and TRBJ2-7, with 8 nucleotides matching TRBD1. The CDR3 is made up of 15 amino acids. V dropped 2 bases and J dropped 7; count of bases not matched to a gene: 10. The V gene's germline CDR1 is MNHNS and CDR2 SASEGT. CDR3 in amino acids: CASSELAGQAEEQYF. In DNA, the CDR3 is TGTGCCAGCAGTGAACTGGCGGGACAGGCTGAGGAGCAGTACTTC.

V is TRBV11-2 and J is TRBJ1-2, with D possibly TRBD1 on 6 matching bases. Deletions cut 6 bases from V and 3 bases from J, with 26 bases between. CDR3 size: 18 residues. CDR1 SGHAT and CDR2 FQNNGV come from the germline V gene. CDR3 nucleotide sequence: TGTGCCAGCAGACTAGGGAGCAGGGGCTTTTATAAGGACTATGGCTACACCTTC. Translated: CASRLGSRGFYKDYGYTF.

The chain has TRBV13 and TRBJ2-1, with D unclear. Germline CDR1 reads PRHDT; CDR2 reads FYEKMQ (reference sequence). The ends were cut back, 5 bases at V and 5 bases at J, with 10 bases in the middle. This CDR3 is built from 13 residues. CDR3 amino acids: CASSLRLNNEQFF. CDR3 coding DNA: TGTGCCAGCAGCCTCAGATTAAACAATGAGCAGTTCTTC.

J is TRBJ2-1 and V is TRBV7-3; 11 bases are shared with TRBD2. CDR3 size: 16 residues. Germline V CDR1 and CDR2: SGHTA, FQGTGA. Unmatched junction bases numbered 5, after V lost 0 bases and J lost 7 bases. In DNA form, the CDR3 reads TGTGCCAGCAGCTTAACGGGTAGCGGGAGGGCGAATGAGCAGTTCTTC. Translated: CASSLTGSGRANEQFF.

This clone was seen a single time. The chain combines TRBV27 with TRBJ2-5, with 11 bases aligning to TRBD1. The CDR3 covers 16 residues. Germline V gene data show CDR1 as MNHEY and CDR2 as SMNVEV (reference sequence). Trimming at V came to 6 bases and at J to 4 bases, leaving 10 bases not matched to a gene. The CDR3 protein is CASSLGTGGFAETQYF. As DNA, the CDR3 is TGTGCCAGCAGCCTAGGGACAGGGGGTTTTGCAGAGACCCAGTACTTC.

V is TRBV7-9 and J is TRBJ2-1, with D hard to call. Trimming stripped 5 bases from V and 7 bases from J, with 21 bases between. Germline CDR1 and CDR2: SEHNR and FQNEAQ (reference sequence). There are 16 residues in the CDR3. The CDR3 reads CASSPVAIPPWNEQFF. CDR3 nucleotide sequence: TGTGCCAGCAGCCCCGTAGCCATCCCCCCGTGGAATGAGCAGTTCTTC.

CDR3 amino acids: CASSPLRVSSTDTQYF. The CDR3 bases are TGTGCCAGCAGCCCTCTCAGGGTTAGTTCCACAGATACGCAGTATTTT. The rearrangement uses TRBV5-4 and TRBJ2-3, with D perhaps TRBD1 (5 bases). Germline-derived CDR1 and CDR2 are SGHNT and YYREEE (reference sequence). The CDR3 runs to 16 residues. Trimming removed 4 bases from V and 2 bases from J, with 17 bases in between.

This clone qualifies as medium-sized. The CDR3 nucleotides are TGTGCCAGCGGCGGACAGGGGGACGAAAAACTGTTTTTT. This codes for CASGGQGDEKLFF. The J gene is TRBJ1-4, the V gene TRBV27, with 10 bases fitting TRBD1. The V segment lost 8 bases and the J segment 8 bases; nucleotides outside the gene matches: 5. The CDR3 runs to 13 residues. CDR1 is MNHEY, CDR2 SMNVEV, per germline (reference sequence).

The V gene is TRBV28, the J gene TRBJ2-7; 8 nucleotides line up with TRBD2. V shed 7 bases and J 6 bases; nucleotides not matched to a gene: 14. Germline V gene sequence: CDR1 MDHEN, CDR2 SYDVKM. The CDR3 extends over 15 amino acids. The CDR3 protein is CASNSWTSISIEQYF. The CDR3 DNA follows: TGTGCCAGCAATTCATGGACTAGCATAAGTATCGAGCAGTACTTC.

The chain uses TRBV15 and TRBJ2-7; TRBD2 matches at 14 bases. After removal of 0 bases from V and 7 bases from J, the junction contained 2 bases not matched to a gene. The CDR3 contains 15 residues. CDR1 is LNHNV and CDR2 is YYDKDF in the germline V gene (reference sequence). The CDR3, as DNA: TGTGCCACCAGCAGAGAGGGACTAGCGGGAGATGAGCAGTACTTC. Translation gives CATSREGLAGDEQYF.

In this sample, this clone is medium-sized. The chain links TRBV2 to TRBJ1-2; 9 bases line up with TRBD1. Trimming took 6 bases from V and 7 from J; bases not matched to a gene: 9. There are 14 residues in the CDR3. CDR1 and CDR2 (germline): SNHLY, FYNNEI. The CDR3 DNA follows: TGTGCCAGCAGACTGGGACAGGGCCTCCTTGGCTACACCTTC. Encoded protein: CASRLGQGLLGYTF.

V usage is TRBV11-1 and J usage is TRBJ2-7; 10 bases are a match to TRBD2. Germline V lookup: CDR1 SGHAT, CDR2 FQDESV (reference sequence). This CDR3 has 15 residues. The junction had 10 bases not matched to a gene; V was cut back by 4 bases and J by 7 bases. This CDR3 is CASSSKREGHREQYF. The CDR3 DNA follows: TGTGCCAGCAGCTCAAAGCGGGAGGGACATCGGGAGCAGTACTTC.

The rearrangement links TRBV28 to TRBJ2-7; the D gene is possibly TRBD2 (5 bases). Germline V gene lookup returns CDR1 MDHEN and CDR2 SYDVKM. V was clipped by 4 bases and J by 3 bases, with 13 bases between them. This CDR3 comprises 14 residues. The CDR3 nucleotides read TGTGCCAGCAGTTCCGGCCCCGGGGACTACGAGCAGTACTTC. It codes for CASSSGPGDYEQYF.

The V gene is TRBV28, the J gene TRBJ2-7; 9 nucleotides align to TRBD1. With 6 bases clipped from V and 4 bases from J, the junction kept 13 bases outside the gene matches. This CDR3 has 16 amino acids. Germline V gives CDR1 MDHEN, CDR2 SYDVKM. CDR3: CASRPGTGIWAYEQYF. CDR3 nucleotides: TGTGCCAGCAGACCCGGGACAGGGATTTGGGCTTACGAGCAGTACTTC.

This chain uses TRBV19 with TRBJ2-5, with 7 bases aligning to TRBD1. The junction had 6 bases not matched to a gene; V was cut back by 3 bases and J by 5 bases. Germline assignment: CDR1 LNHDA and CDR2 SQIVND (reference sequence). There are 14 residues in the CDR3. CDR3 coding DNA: TGTGCCAGTAGTATCCACAGGGGTCGGGAGACCCAGTACTTC. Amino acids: CASSIHRGRETQYF.

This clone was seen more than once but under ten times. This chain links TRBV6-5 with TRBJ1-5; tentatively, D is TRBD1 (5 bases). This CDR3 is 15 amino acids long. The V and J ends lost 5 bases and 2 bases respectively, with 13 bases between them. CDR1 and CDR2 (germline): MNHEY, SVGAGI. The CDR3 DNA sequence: TGTGCCAGCAGTCCCCTGATAGGGGGCAATCAGCCCCAGCATTTT. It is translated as CASSPLIGGNQPQHF.

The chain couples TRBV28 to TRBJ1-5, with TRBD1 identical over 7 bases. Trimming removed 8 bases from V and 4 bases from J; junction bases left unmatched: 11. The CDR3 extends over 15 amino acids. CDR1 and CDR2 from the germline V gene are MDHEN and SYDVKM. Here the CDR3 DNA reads TGTGCCAGCGGTCTATTCGGACAGGCTAATCAGCCCCAGCATTTT. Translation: CASGLFGQANQPQHF.

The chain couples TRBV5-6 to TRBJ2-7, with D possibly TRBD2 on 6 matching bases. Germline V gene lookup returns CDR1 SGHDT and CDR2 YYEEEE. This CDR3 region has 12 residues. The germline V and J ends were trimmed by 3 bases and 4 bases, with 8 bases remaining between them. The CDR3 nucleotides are TGTGCCAGCAGCTACCGGGAGTACGAGCAGTACTTC. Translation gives CASSYREYEQYF.

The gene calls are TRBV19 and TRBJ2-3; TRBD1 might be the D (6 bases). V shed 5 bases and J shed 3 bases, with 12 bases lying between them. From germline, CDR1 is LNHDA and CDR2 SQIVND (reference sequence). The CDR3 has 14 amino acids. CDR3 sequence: CASSLITGTDTQYF. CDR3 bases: TGTGCCAGTAGTCTTATTACAGGGACAGATACGCAGTATTTT.

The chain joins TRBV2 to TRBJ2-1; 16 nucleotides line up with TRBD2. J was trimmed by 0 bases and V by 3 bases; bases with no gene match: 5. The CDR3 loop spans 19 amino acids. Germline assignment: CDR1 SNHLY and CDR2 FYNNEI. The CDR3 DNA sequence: TGTGCCAGCAGTGAGGGACTAGCGGGGGGGTTCAGCTCCTACAATGAGCAGTTCTTC. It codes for CASSEGLAGGFSSYNEQFF.

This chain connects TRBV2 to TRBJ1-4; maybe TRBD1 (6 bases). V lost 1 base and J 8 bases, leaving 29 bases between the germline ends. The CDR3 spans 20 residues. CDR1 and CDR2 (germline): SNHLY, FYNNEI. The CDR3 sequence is CASSEEKGGGTQGLGEKLFF. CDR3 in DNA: TGTGCCAGCAGTGAAGAAAAGGGGGGGGGCACGCAGGGCTTGGGCGAAAAACTGTTTTTT.

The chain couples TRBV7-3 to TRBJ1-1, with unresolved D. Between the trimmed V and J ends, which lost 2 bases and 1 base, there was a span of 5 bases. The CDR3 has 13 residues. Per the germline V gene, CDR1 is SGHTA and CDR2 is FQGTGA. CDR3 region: CASSLYRNTEAFF. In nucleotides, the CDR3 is TGTGCCAGCAGCTTATACAGGAACACTGAAGCTTTCTTT. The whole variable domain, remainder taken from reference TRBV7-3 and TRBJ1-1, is GAGVSQTPSNKVTEKGKYVELRCDPISGHTALYWYRQSLGQGPEFLIYFQGTGAADDSGLPNDRFFAVRPEGSVSTLKIQRTERGDSAVYLCASSLYRNTEAFFGQGTRLTVV.